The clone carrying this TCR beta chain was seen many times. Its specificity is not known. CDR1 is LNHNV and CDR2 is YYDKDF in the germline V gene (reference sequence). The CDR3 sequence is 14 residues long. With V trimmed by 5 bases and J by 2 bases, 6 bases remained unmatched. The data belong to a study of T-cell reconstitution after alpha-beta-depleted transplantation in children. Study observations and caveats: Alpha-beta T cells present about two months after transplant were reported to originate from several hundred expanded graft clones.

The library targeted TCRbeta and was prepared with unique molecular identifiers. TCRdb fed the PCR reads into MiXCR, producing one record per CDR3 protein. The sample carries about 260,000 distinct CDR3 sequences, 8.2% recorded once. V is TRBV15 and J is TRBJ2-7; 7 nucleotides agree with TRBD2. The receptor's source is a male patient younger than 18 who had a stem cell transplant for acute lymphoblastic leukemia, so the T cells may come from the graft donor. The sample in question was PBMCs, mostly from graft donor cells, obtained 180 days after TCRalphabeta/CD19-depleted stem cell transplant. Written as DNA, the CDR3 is TGTGCCACCAGCCACCCTAGCGGTCCCTACGAGCAGTACTTC. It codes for CATSHPSGPYEQYF. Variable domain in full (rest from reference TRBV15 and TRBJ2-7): DAMVIQNPRYQVTQFGKPVTLSCSQTLNHNVMYWYQQKSSQAPKLLFHYYDKDFNNEADTPDNFQSRRPNTSFCFLDIRSPGLGDTAMYLCATSHPSGPYEQYFGPGTRLTVT.